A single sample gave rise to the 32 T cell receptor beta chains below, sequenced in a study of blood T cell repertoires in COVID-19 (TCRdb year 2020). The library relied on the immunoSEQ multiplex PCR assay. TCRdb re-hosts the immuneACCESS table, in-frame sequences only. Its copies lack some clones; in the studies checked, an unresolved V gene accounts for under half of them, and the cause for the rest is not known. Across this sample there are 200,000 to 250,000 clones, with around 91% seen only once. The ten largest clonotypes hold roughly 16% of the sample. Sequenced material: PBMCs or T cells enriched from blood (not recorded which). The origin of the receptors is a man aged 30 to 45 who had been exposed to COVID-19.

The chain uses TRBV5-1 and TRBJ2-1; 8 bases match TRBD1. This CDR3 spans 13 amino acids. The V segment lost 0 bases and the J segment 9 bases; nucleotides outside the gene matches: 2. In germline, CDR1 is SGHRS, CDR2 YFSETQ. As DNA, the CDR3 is TGCGCCAGCAGCTTGGGGACAGGGTTTGAGCAGTTCTTC. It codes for CASSLGTGFEQFF.

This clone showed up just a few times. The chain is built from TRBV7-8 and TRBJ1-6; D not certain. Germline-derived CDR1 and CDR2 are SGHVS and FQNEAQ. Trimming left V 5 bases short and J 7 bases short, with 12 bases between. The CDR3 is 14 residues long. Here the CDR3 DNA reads TGTGCCAGCAGCCTTGAGATCCCCAATTCACCCCTCCACTTT. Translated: CASSLEIPNSPLHF.

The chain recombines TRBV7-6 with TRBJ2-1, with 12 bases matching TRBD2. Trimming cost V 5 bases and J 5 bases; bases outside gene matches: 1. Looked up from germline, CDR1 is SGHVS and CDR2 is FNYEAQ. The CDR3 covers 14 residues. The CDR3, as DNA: TGTGCCAGCAGCCCTAGCGGGGGGGACAATGAGCAGTTCTTC. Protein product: CASSPSGGDNEQFF. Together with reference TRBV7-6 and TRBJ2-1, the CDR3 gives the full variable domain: GAGVSQSPRYKVTKRGQDVALRCDPISGHVSLYWYRQALGQGPEFLTYFNYEAQQDKSGLPNDRFSAERPEGSISTLTIQRTEQRDSAMYRCASSPSGGDNEQFFGPGTRLTVL.

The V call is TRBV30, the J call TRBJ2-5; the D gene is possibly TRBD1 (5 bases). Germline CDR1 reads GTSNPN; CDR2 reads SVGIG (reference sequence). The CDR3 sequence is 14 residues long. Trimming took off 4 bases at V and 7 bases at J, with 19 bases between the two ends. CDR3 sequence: CAWTRQGRRGTQYF. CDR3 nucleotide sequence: TGTGCCTGGACTCGCCAGGGTCGACGTGGGACCCAGTACTTC.

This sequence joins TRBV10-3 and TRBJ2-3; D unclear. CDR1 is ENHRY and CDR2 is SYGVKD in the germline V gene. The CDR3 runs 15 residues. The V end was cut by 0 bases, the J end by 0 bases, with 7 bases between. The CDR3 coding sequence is TGTGCCATCAGTGAGTCGCCGCGGAGCACAGATACGCAGTATTTT. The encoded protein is CAISESPRSTDTQYF.

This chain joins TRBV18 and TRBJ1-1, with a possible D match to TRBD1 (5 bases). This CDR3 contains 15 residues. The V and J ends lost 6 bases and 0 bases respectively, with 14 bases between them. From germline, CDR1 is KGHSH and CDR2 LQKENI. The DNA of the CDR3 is TGTGCCAGCTCGGGGCGTTCTATTATGAACACTGAAGCTTTCTTT. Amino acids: CASSGRSIMNTEAFF.

The CDR3 coding sequence is TGTGCCAGCAGCGAGGCGAACACCGGGGAGCTGTTTTTT. Protein product: CASSEANTGELFF. The gene calls are TRBV14 and TRBJ2-2, with no clear D. This CDR3 contains 13 residues. CDR1 is SGHDN, CDR2 FVKESK, per germline. V lost 5 bases and J lost 0, with 4 bases in between.

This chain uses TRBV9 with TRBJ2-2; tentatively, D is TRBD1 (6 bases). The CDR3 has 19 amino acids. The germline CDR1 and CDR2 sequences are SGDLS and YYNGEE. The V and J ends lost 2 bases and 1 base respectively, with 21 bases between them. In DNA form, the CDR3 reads TGTGCCAGCAGCGTCCCTATTTATCCCGGGACACAGAACACCGGGGAGCTGTTTTTT. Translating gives CASSVPIYPGTQNTGELFF.

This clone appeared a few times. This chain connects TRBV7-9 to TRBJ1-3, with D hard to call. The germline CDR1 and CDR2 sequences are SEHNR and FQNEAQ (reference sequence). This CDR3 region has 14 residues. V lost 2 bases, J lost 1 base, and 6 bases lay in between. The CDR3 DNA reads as TGTGCCAGCAGCTTACTAGGTTCTGGAAACACCATATATTTT. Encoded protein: CASSLLGSGNTIYF.

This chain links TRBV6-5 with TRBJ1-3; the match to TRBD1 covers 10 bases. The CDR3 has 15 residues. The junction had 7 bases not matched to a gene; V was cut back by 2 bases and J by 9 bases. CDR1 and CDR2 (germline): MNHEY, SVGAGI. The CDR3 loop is CASSYVGQGFSTIYF. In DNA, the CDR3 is TGTGCCAGCAGTTACGTGGGACAGGGGTTCAGCACCATATATTTT.

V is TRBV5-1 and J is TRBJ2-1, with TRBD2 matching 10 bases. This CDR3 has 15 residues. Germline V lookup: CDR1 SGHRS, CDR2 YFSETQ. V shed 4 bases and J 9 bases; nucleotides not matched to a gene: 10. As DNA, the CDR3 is TGCGCCAGCAGCCCAGAGCGGGGGGGCCGATTTGAGCAGTTCTTC. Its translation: CASSPERGGRFEQFF.

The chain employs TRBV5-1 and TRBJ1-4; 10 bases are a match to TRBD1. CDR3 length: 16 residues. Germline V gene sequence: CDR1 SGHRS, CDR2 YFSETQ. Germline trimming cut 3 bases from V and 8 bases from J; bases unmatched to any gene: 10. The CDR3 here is CASSWGQGSYQEKLFF. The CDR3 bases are TGCGCCAGCAGCTGGGGACAGGGGTCTTACCAGGAAAAACTGTTTTTT.

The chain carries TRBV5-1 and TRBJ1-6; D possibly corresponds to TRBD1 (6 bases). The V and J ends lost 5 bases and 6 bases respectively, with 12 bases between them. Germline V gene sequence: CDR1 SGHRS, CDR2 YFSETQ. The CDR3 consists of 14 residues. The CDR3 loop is CASRWGGPNSPLHF. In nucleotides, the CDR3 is TGCGCCAGCAGATGGGGGGGGCCTAATTCACCCCTCCACTTT. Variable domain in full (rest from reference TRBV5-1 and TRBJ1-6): KAGVTQTPRYLIKTRGQQVTLSCSPISGHRSVSWYQQTPGQGLQFLFEYFSETQRNKGNFPGRFSGRQFSNSRSEMNVSTLELGDSALYLCASRWGGPNSPLHFGNGTRLTVT.

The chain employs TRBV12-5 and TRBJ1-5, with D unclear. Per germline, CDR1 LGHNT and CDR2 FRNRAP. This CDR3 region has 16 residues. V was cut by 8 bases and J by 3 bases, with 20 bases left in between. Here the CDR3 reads CASRVYWVRDNQPQHF. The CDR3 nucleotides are TGTGCTAGTCGAGTATATTGGGTTCGGGACAATCAGCCCCAGCATTTT.

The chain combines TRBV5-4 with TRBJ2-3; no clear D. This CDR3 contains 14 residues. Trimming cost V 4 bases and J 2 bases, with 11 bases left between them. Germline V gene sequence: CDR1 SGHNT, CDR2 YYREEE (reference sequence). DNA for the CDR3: TGTGCCAGCAGCCTCTCCTACCTCACAGATACGCAGTATTTT. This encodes CASSLSYLTDTQYF. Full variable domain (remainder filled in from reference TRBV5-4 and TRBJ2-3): ETGVTQSPTHLIKTRGQQVTLRCSSQSGHNTVSWYQQALGQGPQFIFQYYREEENGRGNFPPRFSGLQFPNYSSELNVNALELDDSALYLCASSLSYLTDTQYFGPGTRLTVL.

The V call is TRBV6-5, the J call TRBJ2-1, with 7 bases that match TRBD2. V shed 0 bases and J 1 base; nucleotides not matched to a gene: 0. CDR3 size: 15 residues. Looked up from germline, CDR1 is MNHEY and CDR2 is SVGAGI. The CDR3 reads CASSYSGGSYNEQFF. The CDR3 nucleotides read TGTGCCAGCAGTTACTCCGGGGGGTCCTACAATGAGCAGTTCTTC.

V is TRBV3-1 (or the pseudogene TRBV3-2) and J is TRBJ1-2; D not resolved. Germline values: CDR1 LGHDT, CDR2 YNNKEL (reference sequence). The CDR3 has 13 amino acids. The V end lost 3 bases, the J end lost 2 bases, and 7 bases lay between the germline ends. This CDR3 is CASSQSENYGYTF. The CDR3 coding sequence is TGTGCCAGCAGCCAGTCCGAGAACTATGGCTACACCTTC.

The CDR3 DNA sequence: TGTGCCAGCAGTGAAGCGAATAGGGGGCGCGGTACGCAGTATTTT. The encoded protein is CASSEANRGRGTQYF. The genes are TRBV6-1 and TRBJ2-3; 7 bases fit TRBD1. V lost 0 bases and J lost 8; bases outside the gene matches: 8. There are 15 residues in the CDR3. Germline CDR1 and CDR2: MNHNS and SASEGT.

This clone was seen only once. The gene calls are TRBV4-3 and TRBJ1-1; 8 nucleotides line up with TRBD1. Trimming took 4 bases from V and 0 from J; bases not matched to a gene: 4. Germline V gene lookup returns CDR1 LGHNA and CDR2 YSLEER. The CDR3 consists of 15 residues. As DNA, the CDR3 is TGCGCCAGCAGCCTAAGGACAGGGATGAACACTGAAGCTTTCTTT. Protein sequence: CASSLRTGMNTEAFF.

The CDR3: CASSSGEKLFF. In DNA, the CDR3 is TGTGCCAGCAGTTCGGGGGAAAAACTGTTTTTT. This chain uses TRBV6-6 with TRBJ1-4; D unresolved. The CDR3 has 11 residues. From germline, CDR1 is MNHNY and CDR2 SVGAGI (reference sequence). V was clipped by 4 bases and J by 8 bases, with 5 bases between them.

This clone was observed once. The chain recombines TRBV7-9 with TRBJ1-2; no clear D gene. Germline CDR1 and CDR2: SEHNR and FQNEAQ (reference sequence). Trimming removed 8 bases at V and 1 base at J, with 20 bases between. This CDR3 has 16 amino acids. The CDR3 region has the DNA TGTGCCAGCGGAGAAGTTGCCGGGAGTGTTAACTATGGCTACACCTTC. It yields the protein CASGEVAGSVNYGYTF.

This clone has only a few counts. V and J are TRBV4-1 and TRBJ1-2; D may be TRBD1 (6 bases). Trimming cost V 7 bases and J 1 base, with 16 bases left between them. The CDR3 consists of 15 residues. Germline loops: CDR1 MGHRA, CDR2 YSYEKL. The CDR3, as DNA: TGCGCCAGCACCACTACGGACAGTGTTAACTATGGCTACACCTTC. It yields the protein CASTTTDSVNYGYTF.

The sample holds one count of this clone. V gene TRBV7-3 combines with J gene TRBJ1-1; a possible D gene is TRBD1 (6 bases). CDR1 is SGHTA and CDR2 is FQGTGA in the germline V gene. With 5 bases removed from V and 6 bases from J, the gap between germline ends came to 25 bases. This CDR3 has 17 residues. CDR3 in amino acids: CASSHGTGLPVGAEAFF. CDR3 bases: TGTGCCAGCAGCCACGGTACAGGGCTCCCAGTCGGCGCTGAAGCTTTCTTT.

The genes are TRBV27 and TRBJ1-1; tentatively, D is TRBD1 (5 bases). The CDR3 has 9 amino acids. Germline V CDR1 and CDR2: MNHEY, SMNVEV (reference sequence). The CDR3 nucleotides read TGTGGGGGGAGGCCGAGGGGTTTCTTT. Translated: CGGRPRGFF.

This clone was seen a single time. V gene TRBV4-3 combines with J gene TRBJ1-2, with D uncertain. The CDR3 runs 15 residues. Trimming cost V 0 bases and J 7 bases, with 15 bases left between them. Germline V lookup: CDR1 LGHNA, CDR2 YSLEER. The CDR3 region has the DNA TGCGCCAGCAGCCAAGATCGGCGGGGTTACGTTGGCTACACCTTC. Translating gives CASSQDRRGYVGYTF.

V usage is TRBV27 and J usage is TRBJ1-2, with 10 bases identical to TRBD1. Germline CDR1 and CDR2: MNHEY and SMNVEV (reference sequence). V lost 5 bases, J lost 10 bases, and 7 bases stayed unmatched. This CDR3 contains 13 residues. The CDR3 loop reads CASSRRQGADYTF. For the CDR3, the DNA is TGTGCCAGCAGTCGCCGACAGGGGGCGGACTACACCTTC.

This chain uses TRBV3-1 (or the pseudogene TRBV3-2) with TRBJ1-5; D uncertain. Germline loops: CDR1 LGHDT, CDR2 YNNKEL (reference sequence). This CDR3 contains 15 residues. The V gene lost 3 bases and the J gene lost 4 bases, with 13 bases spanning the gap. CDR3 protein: CASSQGRVRNQPQHF. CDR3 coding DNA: TGTGCCAGCAGCCAGGGGAGGGTTCGGAATCAGCCCCAGCATTTT.

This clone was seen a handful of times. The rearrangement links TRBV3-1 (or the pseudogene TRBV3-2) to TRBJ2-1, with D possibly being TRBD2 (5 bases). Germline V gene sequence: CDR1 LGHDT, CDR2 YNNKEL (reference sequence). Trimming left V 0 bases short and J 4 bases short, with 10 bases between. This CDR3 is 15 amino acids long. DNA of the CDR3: TGTGCCAGCAGCCAAGATAACCGACTATACAATGAGCAGTTCTTC. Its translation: CASSQDNRLYNEQFF.

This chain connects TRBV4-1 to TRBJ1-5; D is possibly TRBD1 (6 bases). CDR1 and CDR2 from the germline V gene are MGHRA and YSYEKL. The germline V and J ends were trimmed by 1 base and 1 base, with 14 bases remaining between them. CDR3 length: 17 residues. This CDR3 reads CASSQVGTGLSNQPQHF. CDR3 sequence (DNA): TGCGCCAGCAGCCAAGTCGGTACAGGGCTGAGCAATCAGCCCCAGCATTTT.

CDR3 DNA: TGTGCCACTAGCCTGTATGGGGACACTGAAGCTTTCTTT. Translating gives CATSLYGDTEAFF. This chain joins TRBV12-3 or TRBV12-4 and TRBJ1-1; D uncertain. The V and J ends lost 10 bases and 3 bases respectively, with 15 bases between them. The CDR3 is made up of 13 amino acids.

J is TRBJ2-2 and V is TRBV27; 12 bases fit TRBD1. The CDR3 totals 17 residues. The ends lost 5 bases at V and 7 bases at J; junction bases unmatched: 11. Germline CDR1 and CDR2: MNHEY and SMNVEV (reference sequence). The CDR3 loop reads CASSGGQGALYIGELFF. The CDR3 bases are TGTGCCAGCAGTGGGGGACAGGGGGCGCTTTATATCGGGGAGCTGTTTTTT.

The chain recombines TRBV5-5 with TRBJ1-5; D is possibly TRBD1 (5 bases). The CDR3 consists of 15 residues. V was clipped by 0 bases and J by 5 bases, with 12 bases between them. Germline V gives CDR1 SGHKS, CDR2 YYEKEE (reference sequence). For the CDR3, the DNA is TGTGCCAGCAGCTTGGGGGTAGACAGTCATCAGCCCCAGCATTTT. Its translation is CASSLGVDSHQPQHF. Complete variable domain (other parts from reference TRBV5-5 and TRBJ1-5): DAGVTQSPTHLIKTRGQQVTLRCSPISGHKSVSWYQQVLGQGPQFIFQYYEKEERGRGNFPDRFSARQFPNYSSELNVNALLLGDSALYLCASSLGVDSHQPQHFGDGTRLSIL.